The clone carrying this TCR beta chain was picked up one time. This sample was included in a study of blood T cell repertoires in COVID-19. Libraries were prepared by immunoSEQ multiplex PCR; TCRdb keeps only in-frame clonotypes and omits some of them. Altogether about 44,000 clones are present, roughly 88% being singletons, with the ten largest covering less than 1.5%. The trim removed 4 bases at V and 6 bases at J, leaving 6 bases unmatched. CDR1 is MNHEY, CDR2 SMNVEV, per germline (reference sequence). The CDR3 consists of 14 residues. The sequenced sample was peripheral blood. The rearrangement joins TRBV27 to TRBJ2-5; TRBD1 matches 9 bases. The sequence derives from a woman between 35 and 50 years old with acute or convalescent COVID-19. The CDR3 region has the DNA TGTGCCAGCAGTTCAACAGGGGGCAAAAAGACCCAGTACTTC. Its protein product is CASSSTGGKKTQYF.